A single sample is the source of the 13 T cell receptor beta chains below, sequenced in a study. Each CDR3 protein is one row after TCRdb ran MiXCR on the reads. This sample has about 7,100 distinct CDR3 sequences, with 32% found just once. Source material: blood. The origin of the receptors is a human donor.

The chain is built from TRBV4-2 and TRBJ2-1; 13 bases agree with TRBD2. The CDR3 has 17 residues. Looked up from germline, CDR1 is LGHNA and CDR2 is YNFKEQ. V dropped 0 bases and J dropped 7; count of bases not matched to a gene: 6. CDR3 protein: CASSQDGTSGTRNEQFF. For the CDR3, the DNA is TGTGCCAGCAGCCAAGATGGGACTAGCGGGACTCGTAATGAGCAGTTCTTC.

This sequence joins TRBV5-1 and TRBJ2-7; D remains unclear. V lost 0 bases, J lost 6 bases, and 16 bases lay in between. This CDR3 contains 15 residues. The germline gives CDR1 SGHRS, CDR2 YFSETQ. CDR3 DNA sequence: TGCGCCAGCAGCTTGGGTCTGGGTTGGTCCGGCGAGCAGTACTTC. Protein product: CASSLGLGWSGEQYF.

This chain uses TRBV12-3 or TRBV12-4 with TRBJ1-3; a weak D match, TRBD1 (5 bases). This CDR3 spans 22 amino acids. V was pared by 4 bases and J by 0 bases, with 31 bases between. CDR3 in DNA: TGTGCCAGCAGTTCGATAAGCGGCCGCCCTGGAGGGACGGTGCTCTCTGGAAACACCATATATTTT. Amino acids: CASSSISGRPGGTVLSGNTIYF.

This sequence joins TRBV29-1 and TRBJ2-6; D is ambiguous. The CDR3 runs to 12 residues. Trimming removed 5 bases at V and 5 bases at J, with 7 bases between. Germline V gene sequence: CDR1 SQVTM, CDR2 ANQGSEA. This chain's CDR3 is CSVSSWANVLTF. The CDR3 coding sequence is TGCAGCGTTAGTAGCTGGGCCAACGTCCTGACTTTC.

This clonotype was found a few times. This rearrangement joins TRBV5-1 to TRBJ2-3; 9 nucleotides agree with TRBD2. J was trimmed by 3 bases and V by 4 bases; bases with no gene match: 6. CDR1 and CDR2 (germline): SGHRS, YFSETQ. The CDR3 length is 15 residues. DNA of the CDR3: TGCGCCAGCAGCCCCTTAGCGGGAGTTACAGATACGCAGTATTTT. Translation gives CASSPLAGVTDTQYF.

Comments on this clonotype: A much larger clone lies one base from this, so it may be a read error. The chain is built from TRBV20-1 and TRBJ2-7; 7 nucleotides agree with TRBD2. Germline trimming cut 0 bases from V and 9 bases from J; bases unmatched to any gene: 5. From germline, CDR1 is DFQATT and CDR2 SNEGSKA (reference sequence). CDR3 length: 12 amino acids. The CDR3 DNA sequence: TGCAGTGCTAGAGAGGGGGGGGTGAGGCAGTACTTC. It codes for CSAREGGVRQYF.

This clonotype has only one observation. J is TRBJ1-1 and V is TRBV6-1, with D possibly being TRBD1 (5 bases). Germline V gene lookup returns CDR1 MNHNS and CDR2 SASEGT. The ends were cut back, 7 bases at V and 4 bases at J, with 16 bases in the middle. CDR3 length equals 14 residues. The CDR3 coding sequence is TGTGCCAGCATGCCCCACGTGAGGGGCACTGAAGCTTTCTTT. Protein product: CASMPHVRGTEAFF.

By frequency in the sample, this clonotype is medium-sized. This rearrangement joins TRBV7-8 to TRBJ1-1, with D possibly being TRBD1 (5 bases). Germline CDR1 is SGHVS and CDR2 is FQNEAQ. V was trimmed by 4 bases and J by 3 bases, leaving 15 bases between them. CDR3 length: 15 residues. The CDR3 loop is CASSSRKGWDTEAFF. Written as DNA, the CDR3 is TGTGCCAGCAGCTCCCGCAAGGGGTGGGACACTGAAGCTTTCTTT. The full variable domain, its missing parts supplied by reference TRBV7-8 and TRBJ1-1, is GAGVSQSPRYKVAKRGQDVALRCDPISGHVSLFWYQQALGQGPEFLTYFQNEAQLDKSGLPSDRFFAERPEGSVSTLKIQRTQQEDSAVYLCASSSRKGWDTEAFFGQGTRLTVV.

The chain uses TRBV29-1 and TRBJ2-5; D not certain. From germline, CDR1 is SQVTM and CDR2 ANQGSEA. Trimming stripped 2 bases from V and 4 bases from J, with 5 bases between. The CDR3 loop spans 11 amino acids. This CDR3 is CSVEKGETQYF. The CDR3 coding sequence is TGCAGCGTTGAAAAGGGAGAGACCCAGTACTTC. The whole variable domain, filled in from reference TRBV29-1 and TRBJ2-5, reads SAVISQKPSRDICQRGTSLTIQCQVDSQVTMMFWYRQQPGQSLTLIATANQGSEATYESGFVIDKFPISRPNLTFSTLTVSNMSPEDSSIYLCSVEKGETQYFGPGTRLLVL.

The table lists this clonotype with many counts. The rearrangement uses TRBV5-1 and TRBJ1-5, with TRBD1 identical over 9 bases. Germline CDR1 and CDR2: SGHRS and YFSETQ. The CDR3 is made up of 15 amino acids. The V gene end was trimmed by 2 bases and the J gene end by 7 bases; junction bases not matched to a gene: 7. CDR3 DNA: TGCGCCAGCAGCTTATCCGGGACAGGGCAACAGCCCCAGCATTTT. The encoded protein is CASSLSGTGQQPQHF. Using reference TRBV5-1 and TRBJ1-5 for the parts outside the CDR3, the full variable domain is KAGVTQTPRYLIKTRGQQVTLSCSPISGHRSVSWYQQTPGQGLQFLFEYFSETQRNKGNFPGRFSGRQFSNSRSEMNVSTLELGDSALYLCASSLSGTGQQPQHFGDGTRLSIL.

This rearrangement joins TRBV14 to TRBJ2-2; TRBD1 matches at 7 bases. Germline V gene sequence: CDR1 SGHDN, CDR2 FVKESK. The CDR3 spans 14 residues. Losses at the gene ends were 4 bases for V and 6 bases for J; bases not matched to a gene: 5. The CDR3 DNA follows: TGTGCCAGCAGCCGGCCGACAGGGTCCGGGGAGCTGTTTTTT. This encodes CASSRPTGSGELFF. Based on the CDR3 plus reference TRBV14 and TRBJ2-2, the full variable domain is EAGVTQFPSHSVIEKGQTVTLRCDPISGHDNLYWYRRVMGKEIKFLLHFVKESKQDESGMPNNRFLAERTGGTYSTLKVQPAELEDSGVYFCASSRPTGSGELFFGEGSRLTVL.

This clonotype was seen more than once but under ten times. The chain links TRBV6-6 to TRBJ1-2; 10 bases agree with TRBD1. CDR3 length: 16 amino acids. Germline CDR1 MNHNY, CDR2 SVGAGI (reference sequence). Trimming removed 7 bases from V and 7 bases from J; junction bases left unmatched: 15. For the CDR3, the DNA is TGTGCCAGCACTCAGGACGGGACAGGGGTGGGAAGTGGCTACACCTTC. It encodes CASTQDGTGVGSGYTF.

In its sample, this clonotype was seen many times. The rearrangement uses TRBV7-8 and TRBJ1-5; 9 positions match TRBD1. The CDR3 has 16 amino acids. Losses at the gene ends were 2 bases for V and 10 bases for J; bases not matched to a gene: 12. From germline, CDR1 is SGHVS and CDR2 FQNEAQ. The CDR3 protein is CASSLWATGGGGPQHF. The CDR3 region has the DNA TGTGCCAGCAGCTTATGGGCCACAGGGGGCGGGGGTCCCCAGCATTTT.